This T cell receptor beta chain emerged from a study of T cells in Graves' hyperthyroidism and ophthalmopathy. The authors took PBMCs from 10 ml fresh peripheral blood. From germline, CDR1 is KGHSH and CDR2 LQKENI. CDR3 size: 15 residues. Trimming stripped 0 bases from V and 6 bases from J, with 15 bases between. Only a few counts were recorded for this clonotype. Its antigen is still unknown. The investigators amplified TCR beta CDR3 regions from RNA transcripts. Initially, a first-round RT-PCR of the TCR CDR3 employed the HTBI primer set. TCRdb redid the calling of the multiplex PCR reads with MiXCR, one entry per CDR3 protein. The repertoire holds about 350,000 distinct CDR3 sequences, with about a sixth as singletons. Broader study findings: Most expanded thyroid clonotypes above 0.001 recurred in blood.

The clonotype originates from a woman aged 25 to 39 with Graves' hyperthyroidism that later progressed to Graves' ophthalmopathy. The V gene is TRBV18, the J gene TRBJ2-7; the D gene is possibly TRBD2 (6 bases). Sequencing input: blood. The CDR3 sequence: CASSPPRDLGGEQYF. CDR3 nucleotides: TGTGCCAGCTCACCACCGCGGGACCTTGGGGGCGAGCAGTACTTC.